The 7 T cell receptor beta chains below all came from one sample that was sequenced in a study of blood T cells in healthy people across ages. Using a J-beta primer mix together with a sample-barcoded 5' primer, a second PCR was run for roughly 6 to 12 cycles. TCRdb reprocessed the 5' RACE reads via MiXCR and lists one record per CDR3 protein. The data show 1,500,000 or so distinct CDR3 sequences, roughly 60% seen once. The sequencing input was blood. All receptors derive from a man between 18 and 29 years old in good health.

The chain recombines TRBV27 with TRBJ2-7, with no clear D. This CDR3 region has 14 residues. Between the trimmed V and J ends, which lost 3 bases and 5 bases, there was a span of 14 bases. CDR1 and CDR2 (germline): MNHEY, SMNVEV (reference sequence). CDR3 in DNA: TGTGCCAGCAGTTTCTTAGGGAATAGCAACGAGCAGTACTTC. Translated: CASSFLGNSNEQYF.

The CDR3 reads CASGGTVNYGYTF. The CDR3 DNA sequence: TGTGCCAGCGGAGGGACGGTAAACTATGGCTACACCTTC. This chain links TRBV6-2 or TRBV6-3 with TRBJ1-2, with D possibly matching TRBD1 (5 bases). Per the germline V gene, CDR1 is MNHEY and CDR2 is SVGEGT. Trimming removed 8 bases from V and 2 bases from J, with 12 bases in between. The CDR3 loop spans 13 amino acids.

This chain connects TRBV20-1 to TRBJ1-6; D is uncertain. The germline V gene has CDR1 DFQATT and CDR2 SNEGSKA (reference sequence). This CDR3 spans 12 amino acids. V shed 6 bases and J shed 7 bases, with 10 bases lying between them. The CDR3 nucleotides are TGCAGTGCCCAGGACTGGAATTCACCCCTCCACTTT. Residues: CSAQDWNSPLHF.

V gene TRBV3-1 combines with J gene TRBJ2-5; 7 bases align to TRBD1. V was pared by 1 base and J by 1 base, with 6 bases of the junction left unmatched. Germline loops: CDR1 LGHDT, CDR2 YNNKEL (reference sequence). The CDR3 runs 16 residues. CDR3 region: CASSQAGQYRQETQYF. CDR3 nucleotide sequence: TGTGCCAGCAGCCAAGCGGGACAGTACCGCCAAGAGACCCAGTACTTC.

This chain links TRBV6-6 with TRBJ2-1; D ambiguous. The J call may be in error: the DNA end matches TRBJ2-7 better. This CDR3 comprises 13 residues. The germline V gene encodes CDR1 MNHNY and CDR2 SVGAGI (reference sequence). The CDR3 here is CASSYRSNDEQYF. The CDR3 bases are TGTGCCAGCAGTTACAGGTCAAACGACGAGCAGTACTTC.

The rearrangement joins TRBV25-1 to TRBJ2-2; 8 nucleotides match TRBD2. The CDR3 length is 15 residues. With 3 bases clipped from V and 5 bases from J, the junction kept 5 bases outside the gene matches. CDR1 MGHDK and CDR2 SYGVNS come from the germline V gene. This CDR3 is CASSDAAGGTGELFF. CDR3 DNA: TGTGCCAGCAGTGATGCTGCGGGGGGAACCGGGGAGCTGTTTTTT.

CDR3 residues: CASSLTSGGEQYF. The CDR3 DNA sequence: TGTGCCAGCAGCTTGACTAGCGGGGGGGAGCAGTACTTC. V gene TRBV7-9 combines with J gene TRBJ2-7, with 13 bases identical to TRBD2. J lost 7 bases, V lost 3 bases, and 0 bases had no gene match. The germline CDR1 and CDR2 sequences are SEHNR and FQNEAQ (reference sequence). The CDR3 extends over 13 amino acids.